Shown below are 2 T cell receptor beta chains from a single sample sequenced in a study of human T cells and chemical hapten exposure. TCRdb re-called the 5' RACE reads through MiXCR, storing one row per CDR3 protein. Among about 110,000 distinct CDR3 sequences listed, 19% were seen once. Someone pulled total RNA out of unfractionated whole blood. The receptors come from a human donor in good health.

As DNA, the CDR3 is TGTGCCAGCAGTTTAAGCCCTGATAGCAATCAGCCCCAGCATTTT. It is translated as CASSLSPDSNQPQHF. The chain carries TRBV12-3 or TRBV12-4 and TRBJ1-5; no definite D call. The CDR3 runs to 15 residues. V lost 2 bases, J lost 0 bases, and 8 bases lay in between.

In its sample, this clonotype was seen a few times. V usage is TRBV27 and J usage is TRBJ2-4; possibly TRBD2 for D (5 bases). The CDR3 runs to 11 residues. V shed 9 bases and J shed 16 bases, with 19 bases lying between them. From germline, CDR1 is MNHEY and CDR2 SMNVEV (reference sequence). The CDR3 protein is CASTRSDKTYF. The CDR3 bases are TGTGCCAGTACTAGAAGTGACAAAACCTACTTC.